A single sample is the source of the 21 T cell receptor beta chains below, sequenced in a study of blood T cell repertoires in COVID-19. The assay was immunoSEQ multiplex PCR, and TCRdb's table has in-frame clones only and misses some. Of roughly 270,000 clones in the sample, roughly four fifths are singletons; the top ten hold about 5%. Sequencing was done on a sample of PBMCs or T cells enriched from blood (not recorded which). These receptors were taken from a man in his forties who had been exposed to COVID-19.

This sequence joins TRBV7-9 and TRBJ1-5; D is unclear. Trimming cost V 11 bases and J 3 bases, with 14 bases left between them. This CDR3 has 13 amino acids. Germline values: CDR1 SEHNR, CDR2 FQNEAQ (reference sequence). The CDR3 coding sequence is TGTGCCCACGGGCGGGCGAACAATCAGCCCCAGCATTTT. Translating gives CAHGRANNQPQHF.

This clone was detected only once. The genes are TRBV12-3 or TRBV12-4 and TRBJ1-2, with D unclear. Deletions cut 8 bases from V and 4 bases from J, with 11 bases between. The CDR3 covers 12 residues. The CDR3 loop reads CASGGISYGYTF. The CDR3, as DNA: TGTGCCAGCGGAGGGATCTCCTATGGCTACACCTTC.

This clone was detected once. V usage is TRBV27 and J usage is TRBJ1-1; 8 positions match TRBD1. Germline CDR1 and CDR2: MNHEY and SMNVEV (reference sequence). Trimming took 4 bases from V and 3 from J; bases not matched to a gene: 7. The CDR3 extends over 15 amino acids. Here the CDR3 reads CASSSLTGVYTEAFF. CDR3 nucleotide sequence: TGTGCCAGCAGTTCCCTGACAGGGGTATACACTGAAGCTTTCTTT.

The chain couples TRBV12-3 or TRBV12-4 to TRBJ2-3; D is unresolved. V lost 3 bases and J 8 bases, leaving 6 bases between the germline ends. The CDR3 spans 11 residues. In nucleotides, the CDR3 is TGTGCCAGCAGTTTCGCAGGTACGCAGTATTTT. Translating it yields CASSFAGTQYF.

V and J are TRBV19 and TRBJ1-2, with D uncertain. The V gene's germline CDR1 is LNHDA and CDR2 SQIVND (reference sequence). This CDR3 is built from 14 residues. V dropped 10 bases and J dropped 0 bases, with 15 bases sitting between them. CDR3 sequence: CATTDWRANYGYTF. In DNA form, the CDR3 reads TGTGCCACCACGGACTGGAGGGCTAACTATGGCTACACCTTC.

The V and J genes are TRBV6-5 and TRBJ1-3; no firm D call. The V end lost 0 bases, the J end lost 8 bases, and 14 bases lay between the germline ends. From germline, CDR1 is MNHEY and CDR2 SVGAGI. The CDR3 runs 15 residues. CDR3 sequence: CASSYSTGVGDTIYF. DNA of the CDR3: TGTGCCAGCAGTTACTCGACTGGGGTGGGAGACACCATATATTTT.

This clone was counted only a few times. DNA of the CDR3: TGCAGCGTTTGGACAACCTCCCTCAGTGAGCAGTTCTTC. Its translation is CSVWTTSLSEQFF. The chain has TRBV29-1 and TRBJ2-1, with D possibly being TRBD1 (5 bases). This CDR3 contains 13 residues. The germline gives CDR1 SQVTM, CDR2 ANQGSEA. The V gene lost 5 bases and the J gene lost 9 bases, with 17 bases spanning the gap.

The J gene is TRBJ2-1, the V gene TRBV27; possibly TRBD2 for D (6 bases). Trimming stripped 1 base from V and 3 bases from J, with 16 bases between. Germline assignment: CDR1 MNHEY and CDR2 SMNVEV (reference sequence). CDR3 length equals 17 residues. This chain's CDR3 is CASSLYPAPGLYNEQFF. CDR3 coding DNA: TGTGCCAGCAGTTTATACCCCGCCCCGGGACTCTACAATGAGCAGTTCTTC.

This clone was recorded once. This sequence joins TRBV12-3 or TRBV12-4 and TRBJ1-2; 7 nucleotides match TRBD1. Trimming cost V 3 bases and J 6 bases; bases outside gene matches: 4. The CDR3 contains 13 residues. CDR3 region: CASSLGQGDGYTF. Here the CDR3 DNA reads TGTGCCAGCAGTTTGGGCCAGGGGGATGGCTACACCTTC.

This clone was observed a few times. V and J are TRBV24-1 and TRBJ2-1; D is perhaps TRBD1 (7 bases). V lost 1 base and J 6 bases, leaving 12 bases between the germline ends. There are 15 residues in the CDR3. Germline V gene sequence: CDR1 KGHDR, CDR2 SFDVKD. CDR3 in amino acids: CATSDFGTAGNEQFF. The CDR3 DNA follows: TGTGCCACCAGTGATTTCGGGACAGCGGGCAATGAGCAGTTCTTC.

This chain connects TRBV12-3 or TRBV12-4 to TRBJ1-5; tentatively, D is TRBD1 (5 bases). The CDR3 consists of 12 residues. V was shortened by 10 bases and J by 11 bases, with 18 bases between the two germline ends. This chain's CDR3 is CATGGVGRAQHF. CDR3 nucleotide sequence: TGTGCCACGGGGGGGGTAGGGAGAGCCCAGCATTTT.

CDR3 nucleotides: TGCGCCAGCAGCTCTACGACAGGGAACTATGGCTACACCTTC. It yields the protein CASSSTTGNYGYTF. V gene TRBV5-1 combines with J gene TRBJ1-2; 7 bases map to TRBD1. J was trimmed by 2 bases and V by 3 bases; bases with no gene match: 4. This CDR3 is 14 amino acids long. Per the germline V gene, CDR1 is SGHRS and CDR2 is YFSETQ.

This clone was observed once. The chain has TRBV5-1 and TRBJ2-7, with a weak D call TRBD2 (6 bases). Germline V gene data show CDR1 as SGHRS and CDR2 as YFSETQ. The CDR3 spans 13 residues. V dropped 5 bases and J dropped 4 bases, with 13 bases sitting between them. The CDR3 loop reads CASSWSSEYEQYF. CDR3 DNA: TGCGCCAGCAGTTGGTCTAGCGAGTACGAGCAGTACTTC. The full variable domain, in which reference TRBV5-1 and TRBJ2-7 provide the parts outside the CDR3, is KAGVTQTPRYLIKTRGQQVTLSCSPISGHRSVSWYQQTPGQGLQFLFEYFSETQRNKGNFPGRFSGRQFSNSRSEMNVSTLELGDSALYLCASSWSSEYEQYFGPGTRLTVT.

Comments on this clone: At one boundary the junction diverges from the germline segment, which might be a read error. This chain uses TRBV3-1 (or the pseudogene TRBV3-2) with TRBJ2-7; D is perhaps TRBD1 (7 bases). Germline values: CDR1 LGHDT, CDR2 YNNKEL (reference sequence). The CDR3 length is 14 residues. Written as DNA, the CDR3 is TGTGCCAGCAGTGACCGGGACAGAGGACTAAATTTAGACTTC. Protein product: CASSDRDRGLNLDF.

The rearrangement joins TRBV5-1 to TRBJ2-1; D perhaps matches TRBD2 (7 bases). The CDR3 runs 17 residues. CDR1 and CDR2 (germline): SGHRS, YFSETQ. V was cut by 3 bases and J by 7 bases, with 23 bases left in between. Written as DNA, the CDR3 is TGCGCCAGCAGCTCAATCTTCGCGGGAGCAGGGGAAAATGAGCAGTTCTTC. The encoded protein is CASSSIFAGAGENEQFF.

The chain employs TRBV19 and TRBJ1-4; possibly TRBD1 for D (5 bases). CDR3 length: 15 amino acids. V lost 7 bases and J lost 5, with 17 bases in between. CDR1 and CDR2 from the germline V gene are LNHDA and SQIVND (reference sequence). The CDR3 nucleotides are TGTGCCAGTAAGAAAAGGCAGGGTGGAAATGAAAAACTGTTTTTT. Protein sequence: CASKKRQGGNEKLFF.

A single count supports this clone. In DNA, the CDR3 is TGTGCCTGGAGTCCCGGACTAGCGGGGAGCACAGATACGCAGTATTTT. Protein product: CAWSPGLAGSTDTQYF. J is TRBJ2-3 and V is TRBV30; TRBD2 agrees at 12 bases. The J segment lost 0 bases and the V segment lost 2 bases, leaving 3 bases of the junction unmatched. The germline CDR1 and CDR2 sequences are GTSNPN and SVGIG (reference sequence). This CDR3 region has 16 residues.

The CDR3 is CASTLAGTNTGELFF. In DNA form, the CDR3 reads TGTGCCAGCACACTAGCGGGGACGAACACCGGGGAGCTGTTTTTT. This sequence joins TRBV6-5 and TRBJ2-2; 10 nucleotides line up with TRBD2. The CDR3 is 15 residues long. The germline CDR1 and CDR2 sequences are MNHEY and SVGAGI. The J segment lost 0 bases and the V segment lost 7 bases, leaving 2 bases of the junction unmatched.

This clone appeared a single time. The chain recombines TRBV11-2 with TRBJ2-3; weak D call: TRBD2 (5 bases). The CDR3 extends over 12 amino acids. Per germline, CDR1 SGHAT and CDR2 FQNNGV. V shed 1 base and J shed 7 bases, with 6 bases lying between them. CDR3: CASSLGENTQYF. CDR3 nucleotides: TGTGCCAGCAGCTTAGGGGAGAATACGCAGTATTTT.

The genes are TRBV30 and TRBJ2-3, with D unclear. This CDR3 spans 13 amino acids. CDR1 and CDR2 from the germline V gene are GTSNPN and SVGIG (reference sequence). Trimming cost V 1 base and J 6 bases, with 11 bases left between them. CDR3 amino acids: CAWSDDLADTQYF. The DNA for the CDR3 is TGTGCCTGGAGTGATGATCTGGCTGATACGCAGTATTTT.

The CDR3 DNA is TGTGCCAGCAAGGGGACAGGGCCGACTGAAGCTTTCTTT. This translates into CASKGTGPTEAFF. The V and J genes are TRBV6-6 and TRBJ1-1; TRBD1 agrees at 9 bases. CDR3 length equals 13 residues. Germline trimming cut 7 bases from V and 5 bases from J; bases unmatched to any gene: 5. Germline CDR1 reads MNHNY; CDR2 reads SVGAGI (reference sequence).